Below, 27 T cell receptor beta chains from the same sample are listed, as sequenced in a study of T cell repertoires in cytomegalovirus infection. Their antigens are not known. TCRdb fed the reads into MiXCR, producing one record per CDR3 protein. This table holds 250,000 to 300,000 distinct CDR3 sequences, around 20% found once. Source: cultured PBMCs, taken from culture after CMV antigen stimulation. These receptors were taken from a human donor in good health (CMV status not recorded). Some clones in this sample may be carry-over from other donors' samples.

This clonotype has just a few counts. The gene calls are TRBV5-4 and TRBJ1-6, with 9 bases lining up with TRBD1. The CDR3 length is 16 residues. Germline assignment: CDR1 SGHNT and CDR2 YYREEE (reference sequence). V was clipped by 4 bases and J by 7 bases; unmatched bases: 9. Written as DNA, the CDR3 is TGTGCCAGCAGCCGGAAGGGACAGGGCGAAAATTCACCCCTCCACTTT. It codes for CASSRKGQGENSPLHF.

V and J are TRBV12-3 or TRBV12-4 and TRBJ2-5; unclear D gene. This CDR3 is 15 amino acids long. Trimming cost V 1 base and J 1 base, with 10 bases left between them. CDR3 sequence reads: CASSLVGDSQETQYF. Written as DNA, the CDR3 is TGTGCCAGCAGTTTAGTTGGTGATAGCCAAGAGACCCAGTACTTC.

The chain recombines TRBV19 with TRBJ1-6, with 7 bases that match TRBD1. Germline lookup yields CDR1 LNHDA and CDR2 SQIVND (reference sequence). The V and J ends lost 5 bases and 7 bases, in that order; junction bases with no gene match: 5. The CDR3 has 14 amino acids. CDR3 region: CASSPGQKNSPLHF. The CDR3 region has the DNA TGTGCCAGTAGTCCGGGACAGAAGAATTCACCCCTCCACTTT.

The gene calls are TRBV11-3 and TRBJ1-2; D uncertain. The CDR3 sequence is 12 residues long. Per the germline V gene, CDR1 is SGHNT and CDR2 is YENEEA. The germline V and J ends were trimmed by 5 bases and 4 bases, with 8 bases remaining between them. CDR3 DNA: TGTGCCAGCAGCACCGACACCTATGGCTACACCTTC. Translating gives CASSTDTYGYTF. Variable domain in full (rest from reference TRBV11-3 and TRBJ1-2): EAGVVQSPRYKIIEKKQPVAFWCNPISGHNTLYWYLQNLGQGPELLIRYENEEAVDDSQLPKDRFSAERLKGVDSTLKIQPAELGDSAVYLCASSTDTYGYTFGSGTRLTVV.

The J gene is TRBJ2-7, the V gene TRBV29-1; D not certain. Germline V gives CDR1 SQVTM, CDR2 ANQGSEA. V was trimmed by 6 bases and J by 2 bases, leaving 17 bases between them. The CDR3 loop spans 14 amino acids. CDR3 bases: TGCAGCGTCCCGGGCCGGGCCACTCCCTACGAGCAGTACTTC. Residues: CSVPGRATPYEQYF.

The V call is TRBV5-4, the J call TRBJ2-5, with D perhaps matching TRBD1 or TRBD2 (5 bases each). Germline CDR1 reads SGHNT; CDR2 reads YYREEE (reference sequence). Trimming left V 3 bases short and J 1 base short, with 7 bases between. The CDR3 runs to 13 residues. The CDR3 region is CASSSGTQETQYF. The CDR3 region has the DNA TGTGCCAGCAGCTCGGGGACCCAAGAGACCCAGTACTTC. Supplemented by reference TRBV5-4 and TRBJ2-5, the full variable domain reads ETGVTQSPTHLIKTRGQQVTLRCSSQSGHNTVSWYQQALGQGPQFIFQYYREEENGRGNFPPRFSGLQFPNYSSELNVNALELDDSALYLCASSSGTQETQYFGPGTRLLVL.

The V call is TRBV6-2 or TRBV6-3, the J call TRBJ2-7; D is unclear. V was pared by 7 bases and J by 3 bases, with 10 bases between. The CDR3 is 12 residues long. CDR1 is MNHEY and CDR2 is SVGEGT in the germline V gene. The CDR3 region is CASKSTFYEQYV. As DNA, the CDR3 is TGTGCCAGCAAATCTACCTTCTACGAGCAGTACGTC.

This clonotype came up many times. The rearrangement uses TRBV7-2 and TRBJ2-7; TRBD2 matches at 11 bases. From germline, CDR1 is SGHTA and CDR2 FQGNSA. The CDR3 is made up of 15 amino acids. Trimming took 1 base from V and 6 from J; bases not matched to a gene: 5. The CDR3 here is CASSLVSGTSGEQYF. CDR3 DNA sequence: TGTGCCAGCAGCTTAGTTTCGGGGACTAGCGGCGAGCAGTACTTC.

This clonotype was seen repeatedly, ten times or more. The V and J genes are TRBV7-2 and TRBJ1-1; D is perhaps TRBD1 (5 bases). This CDR3 is built from 14 residues. Germline values: CDR1 SGHTA, CDR2 FQGNSA. Trimming took 5 bases from V and 6 from J, leaving 16 bases between them. As DNA, the CDR3 is TGTGCCAGCAGCGCCCGGGGCCATGTCTCTGAAGCTTTCTTT. This sequence encodes CASSARGHVSEAFF.

The chain joins TRBV4-1 to TRBJ1-3, with a possible D match to TRBD1 (5 bases). The CDR3 loop spans 17 amino acids. Trimming stripped 1 base from V and 0 bases from J, with 13 bases between. CDR1 is MGHRA and CDR2 is YSYEKL in the germline V gene. This chain's CDR3 is CASSQGGRIVSGNTIYF. The DNA for the CDR3 is TGCGCCAGCAGCCAAGGGGGACGGATCGTCTCTGGAAACACCATATATTTT.

The V and J genes are TRBV18 and TRBJ2-7; 9 bases map to TRBD1. CDR3 size: 16 residues. The germline gives CDR1 KGHSH, CDR2 LQKENI. The ends lost 1 base at V and 7 bases at J; junction bases unmatched: 11. The CDR3 DNA is TGTGCCAGCTCACCACGGGACTCTACAGGGGGCGGAGAGCAGTACTTC. Its protein is CASSPRDSTGGGEQYF.

The V call is TRBV6-6, the J call TRBJ2-5; D unresolved. V was clipped by 0 bases and J by 4 bases, with 6 bases between them. This CDR3 has 13 residues. Germline V gene data show CDR1 as MNHNY and CDR2 as SVGAGI (reference sequence). The CDR3 region has the DNA TGTGCCAGCAGTTACTCGTCAGGAGAGACCCAGTACTTC. Translating gives CASSYSSGETQYF.

In its sample, this clonotype was seen a few times. The chain is built from TRBV4-1 and TRBJ2-4; possibly TRBD1 or TRBD2 for D (5 bases each). CDR3 length: 12 amino acids. Germline CDR1 MGHRA, CDR2 YSYEKL. V lost 3 bases and J lost 8, with 8 bases in between. CDR3 in amino acids: CASSQGDDIQYF. As DNA, the CDR3 is TGCGCCAGCAGCCAGGGGGATGACATTCAGTACTTC.

This clonotype appeared a few times. The chain combines TRBV7-9 with TRBJ2-3; tentatively, D is TRBD2 (6 bases). Germline-derived CDR1 and CDR2 are SEHNR and FQNEAQ (reference sequence). This CDR3 comprises 14 residues. The V end was cut by 5 bases, the J end by 2 bases, with 11 bases between. CDR3 nucleotides: TGTGCCAGCAGCCCCCGACTAGACACAGATACGCAGTATTTT. Protein product: CASSPRLDTDTQYF.

V usage is TRBV7-6 and J usage is TRBJ1-5; 7 bases align to TRBD1. Germline values: CDR1 SGHVS, CDR2 FNYEAQ. The trim removed 6 bases at V and 4 bases at J, leaving 9 bases unmatched. The CDR3 length is 15 residues. CDR3 DNA: TGTGCCAGCAGTTTCCGACAGGGTTGGAATCAGCCCCAGCATTTT. It translates to CASSFRQGWNQPQHF.

In its sample, this clonotype was seen many times. As DNA, the CDR3 is TGTGCCAGCAGCGTAGTAGGGACAGATACGCAGTATTTT. Its protein is CASSVVGTDTQYF. This sequence joins TRBV7-2 and TRBJ2-3; no reliable D call. The CDR3 is made up of 13 amino acids. V was cut by 5 bases and J by 3 bases, with 9 bases left in between. Germline V gives CDR1 SGHTA, CDR2 FQGNSA.

The CDR3 protein is CASLLAVKETQYF. The CDR3 nucleotides are TGCGCCAGCCTACTAGCGGTCAAAGAGACCCAGTACTTC. The chain joins TRBV10-2 to TRBJ2-5; 8 nucleotides align to TRBD2. J was trimmed by 3 bases and V by 8 bases; bases with no gene match: 5. Germline V lookup: CDR1 WSHSY, CDR2 SAAADI. CDR3 size: 13 residues.

The J gene is TRBJ2-5, the V gene TRBV27; D unclear. CDR3 size: 12 residues. The V end was cut by 3 bases, the J end by 7 bases, with 9 bases between. The V gene's germline CDR1 is MNHEY and CDR2 SMNVEV (reference sequence). DNA for the CDR3: TGTGCCAGCAGTTTTCTCGGTGGGACCCAGTACTTC. Translated: CASSFLGGTQYF.

The chain employs TRBV7-9 and TRBJ2-2; TRBD2 matches 13 bases. V was clipped by 5 bases and J by 1 base; unmatched bases: 1. This CDR3 contains 16 residues. Germline-derived CDR1 and CDR2 are SEHNR and FQNEAQ (reference sequence). For the CDR3, the DNA is TGTGCCAGCAGCCGGACTAGCGGGAGGAACACCGGGGAGCTGTTTTTT. This sequence encodes CASSRTSGRNTGELFF.

This clonotype was detected ten times or more. CDR3 coding DNA: TGTGCCAGCAGCTCCGCTACCTACAATGAGCAGTTCTTC. Translated: CASSSATYNEQFF. V and J are TRBV12-3 or TRBV12-4 and TRBJ2-1; D is unresolved. With 6 bases removed from V and 2 bases from J, the gap between germline ends came to 8 bases. CDR3 length: 13 residues.

This clonotype was detected ten times or more. The chain combines TRBV19 with TRBJ1-5; the D is unclear. Germline CDR1 LNHDA, CDR2 SQIVND (reference sequence). Trimming took off 0 bases at V and 1 base at J, with 7 bases between the two ends. The CDR3 totals 15 residues. The CDR3 spells CASSIDLASNQPQHF. The CDR3 bases are TGTGCCAGTAGTATAGATTTGGCAAGCAATCAGCCCCAGCATTTT.

This clonotype was detected only a few times. This chain uses TRBV6-1 with TRBJ2-3; 8 bases are shared with TRBD2. Trimming removed 6 bases from V and 5 bases from J; junction bases left unmatched: 1. This CDR3 region has 12 residues. Germline values: CDR1 MNHNS, CDR2 SASEGT. The CDR3 reads CASRGLGDTQYF. CDR3 nucleotides: TGTGCCAGCAGGGGACTAGGAGATACGCAGTATTTT.

The chain joins TRBV7-3 to TRBJ1-1, with unresolved D. This CDR3 contains 14 residues. Trimming pared 5 bases from V and 0 bases from J, leaving 10 bases between. Germline loops: CDR1 SGHTA, CDR2 FQGTGA. The CDR3 sequence is CASSPYAMNTEAFF. CDR3 coding DNA: TGTGCCAGCAGCCCCTACGCGATGAACACTGAAGCTTTCTTT.

The chain combines TRBV12-3 or TRBV12-4 with TRBJ2-2, with 8 bases that match TRBD2. This CDR3 region has 14 residues. The trim removed 3 bases at V and 6 bases at J, leaving 3 bases unmatched. The DNA for the CDR3 is TGTGCCAGCAGTTTTGCGGGAGGAGCCGGGGAGCTGTTTTTT. This codes for CASSFAGGAGELFF.

The rearrangement joins TRBV7-6 to TRBJ2-5; TRBD1 might be the D (5 bases). Germline CDR1 reads SGHVS; CDR2 reads FNYEAQ. The length of the CDR3 is 15 residues. Trimming took off 10 bases at V and 0 bases at J, with 18 bases between the two ends. This CDR3 is CATHKGNGYQETQYF. CDR3 nucleotides: TGTGCCACCCACAAGGGGAACGGGTACCAAGAGACCCAGTACTTC. Full variable domain (missing parts from reference TRBV7-6 and TRBJ2-5): GAGVSQSPRYKVTKRGQDVALRCDPISGHVSLYWYRQALGQGPEFLTYFNYEAQQDKSGLPNDRFSAERPEGSISTLTIQRTEQRDSAMYRCATHKGNGYQETQYFGPGTRLLVL.

This chain links TRBV7-6 with TRBJ1-6; the D is unclear. The V end lost 5 bases, the J end lost 10 bases, and 12 bases lay between the germline ends. CDR3 length equals 13 residues. Per germline, CDR1 SGHVS and CDR2 FNYEAQ. The CDR3 DNA reads TGTGCCAGCAGCCCCGACCCCAGGTCACCCCTCCACTTT. This codes for CASSPDPRSPLHF.

The gene calls are TRBV7-6 and TRBJ2-3; D remains ambiguous. The CDR3 runs to 13 residues. V lost 1 base and J 3 bases, leaving 5 bases between the germline ends. Germline CDR1 reads SGHVS; CDR2 reads FNYEAQ. The CDR3 nucleotides are TGTGCCAGCAGCTTAGATTGGACAGATACGCAGTATTTT. Protein sequence: CASSLDWTDTQYF.